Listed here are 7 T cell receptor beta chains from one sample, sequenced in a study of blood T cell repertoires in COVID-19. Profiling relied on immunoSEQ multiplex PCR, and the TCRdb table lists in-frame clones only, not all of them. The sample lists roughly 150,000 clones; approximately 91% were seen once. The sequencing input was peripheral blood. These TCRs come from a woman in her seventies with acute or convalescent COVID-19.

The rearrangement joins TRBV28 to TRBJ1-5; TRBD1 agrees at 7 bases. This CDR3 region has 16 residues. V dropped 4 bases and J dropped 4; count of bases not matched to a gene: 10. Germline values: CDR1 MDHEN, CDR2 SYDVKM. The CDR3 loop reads CASSSRSGTVNQPQHF. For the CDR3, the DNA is TGTGCCAGCAGTTCCCGCTCCGGGACAGTAAATCAGCCCCAGCATTTT.

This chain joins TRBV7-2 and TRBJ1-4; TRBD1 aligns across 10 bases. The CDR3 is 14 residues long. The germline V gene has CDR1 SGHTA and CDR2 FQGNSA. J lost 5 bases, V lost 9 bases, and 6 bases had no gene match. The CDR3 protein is CASGRTGGNEKLFF. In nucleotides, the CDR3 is TGTGCCAGTGGTAGGACAGGGGGAAATGAAAAACTGTTTTTT.

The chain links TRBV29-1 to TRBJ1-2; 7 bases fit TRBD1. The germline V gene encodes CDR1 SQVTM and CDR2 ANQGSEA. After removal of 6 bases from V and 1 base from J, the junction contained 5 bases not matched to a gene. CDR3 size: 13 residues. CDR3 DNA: TGCAGCGTACGGACAGGCGTTAACTATGGCTACACCTTC. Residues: CSVRTGVNYGYTF.

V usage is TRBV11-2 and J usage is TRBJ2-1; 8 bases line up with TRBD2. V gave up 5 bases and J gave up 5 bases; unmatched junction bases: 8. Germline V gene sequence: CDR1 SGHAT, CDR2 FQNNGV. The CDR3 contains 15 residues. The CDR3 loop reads CASSPVGGGHNEQFF. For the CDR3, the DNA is TGTGCCAGCAGCCCCGTGGGCGGGGGGCACAATGAGCAGTTCTTC.

The CDR3 here is CASSPLSLARQGSSYEQYV. The CDR3 coding sequence is TGTGCCAGCAGTCCCCTGTCATTGGCGCGACAGGGAAGCTCCTACGAGCAGTACGTC. The J gene is TRBJ2-7, the V gene TRBV27; 7 positions agree with TRBD1. Germline-derived CDR1 and CDR2 are MNHEY and SMNVEV (reference sequence). The trim removed 5 bases at V and 0 bases at J, leaving 19 bases unmatched. The CDR3 has 19 residues.

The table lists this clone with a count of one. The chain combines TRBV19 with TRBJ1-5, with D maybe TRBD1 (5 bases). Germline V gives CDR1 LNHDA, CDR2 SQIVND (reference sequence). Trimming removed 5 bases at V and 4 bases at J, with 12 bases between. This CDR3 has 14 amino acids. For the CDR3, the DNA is TGTGCCAGTAGTCCCCATAGGGGAAATCAGCCCCAGCATTTT. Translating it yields CASSPHRGNQPQHF.

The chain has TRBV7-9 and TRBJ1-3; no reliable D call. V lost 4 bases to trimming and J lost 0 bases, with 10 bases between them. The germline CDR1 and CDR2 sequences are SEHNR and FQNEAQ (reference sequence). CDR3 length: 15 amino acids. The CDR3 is CASSSDTNSGNTIYF. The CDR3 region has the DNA TGTGCCAGCAGCTCAGACACGAACTCTGGAAACACCATATATTTT.